This T cell receptor beta chain originates from a study of T cell changes during pregnancy in multiple sclerosis. This CDR3 comprises 12 residues. Germline V CDR1 and CDR2: LGHNA, YSLEER. The germline V and J ends were trimmed by 8 bases and 3 bases, with 10 bases remaining between them. Some clones are missing from TCRdb's copy, which holds only in-frame ones; the method was immunoSEQ multiplex PCR. The data show under 85,000 clones, with 91% seen just once and 0.29% held by the top ten. Source: CD4+ T cells from peripheral blood mononuclear cells, taken in the third trimester of pregnancy. The source of this sequence is a female donor in good health, enrolled as a control in a pregnancy study. The chain is built from TRBV4-3 and TRBJ1-1; D might be TRBD1 (6 bases). The CDR3 sequence is CASGTGYTEAFF. For the CDR3, the DNA is TGCGCCAGCGGAACAGGGTACACTGAAGCTTTCTTT.